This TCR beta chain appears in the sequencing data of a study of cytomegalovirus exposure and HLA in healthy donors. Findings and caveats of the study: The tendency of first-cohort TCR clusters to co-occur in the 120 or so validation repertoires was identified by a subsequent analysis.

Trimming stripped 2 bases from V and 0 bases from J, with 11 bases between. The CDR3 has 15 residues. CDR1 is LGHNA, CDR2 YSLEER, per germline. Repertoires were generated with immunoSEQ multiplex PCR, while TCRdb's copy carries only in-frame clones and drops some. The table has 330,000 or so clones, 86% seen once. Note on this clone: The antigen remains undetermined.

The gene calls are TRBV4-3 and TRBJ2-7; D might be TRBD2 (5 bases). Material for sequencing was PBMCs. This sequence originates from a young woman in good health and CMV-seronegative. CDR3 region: CASSQYRDSSYEQYF. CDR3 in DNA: TGCGCCAGCAGCCAATACCGGGATAGCTCCTACGAGCAGTACTTC.